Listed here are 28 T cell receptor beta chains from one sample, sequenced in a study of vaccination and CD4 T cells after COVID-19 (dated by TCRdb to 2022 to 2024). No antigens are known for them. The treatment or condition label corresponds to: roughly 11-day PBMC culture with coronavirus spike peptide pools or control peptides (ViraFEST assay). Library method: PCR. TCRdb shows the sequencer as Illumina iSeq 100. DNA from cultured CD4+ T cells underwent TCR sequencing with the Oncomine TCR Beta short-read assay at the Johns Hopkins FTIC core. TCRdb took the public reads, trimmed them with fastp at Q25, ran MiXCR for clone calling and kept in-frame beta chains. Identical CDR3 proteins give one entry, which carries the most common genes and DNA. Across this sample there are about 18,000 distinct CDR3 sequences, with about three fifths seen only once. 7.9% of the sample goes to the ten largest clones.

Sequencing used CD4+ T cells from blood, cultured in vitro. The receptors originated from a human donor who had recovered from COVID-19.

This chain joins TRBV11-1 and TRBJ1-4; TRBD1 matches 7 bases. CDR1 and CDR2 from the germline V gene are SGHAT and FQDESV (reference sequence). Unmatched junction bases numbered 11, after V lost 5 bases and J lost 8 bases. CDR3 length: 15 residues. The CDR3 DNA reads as TGTGCCAGCAGCACCTCACAGGGGCCGGGGGAAAAACTGTTTTTT. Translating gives CASSTSQGPGEKLFF.

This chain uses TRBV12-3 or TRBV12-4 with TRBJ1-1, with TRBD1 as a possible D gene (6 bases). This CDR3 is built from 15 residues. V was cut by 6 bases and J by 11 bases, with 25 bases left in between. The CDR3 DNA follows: TGTGCCAGCAGCCGAGTCCAGGGGATCCGAAAGTCGGCTTTCTTT. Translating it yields CASSRVQGIRKSAFF.

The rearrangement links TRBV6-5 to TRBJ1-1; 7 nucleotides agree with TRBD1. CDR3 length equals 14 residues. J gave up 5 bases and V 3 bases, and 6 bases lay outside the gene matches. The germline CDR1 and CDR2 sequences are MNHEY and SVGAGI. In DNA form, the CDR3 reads TGTGCCAGCAGTTATTCAGGGGGGGATACTGAAGCTTTCTTT. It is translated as CASSYSGGDTEAFF.

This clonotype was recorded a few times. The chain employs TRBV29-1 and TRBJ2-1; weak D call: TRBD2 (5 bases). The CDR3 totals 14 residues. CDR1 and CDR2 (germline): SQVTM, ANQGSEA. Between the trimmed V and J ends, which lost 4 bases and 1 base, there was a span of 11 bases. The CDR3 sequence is CSVADSGSYNEQFF. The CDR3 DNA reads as TGCAGCGTTGCAGACTCGGGGTCCTACAATGAGCAGTTCTTC.

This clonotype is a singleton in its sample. CDR3 bases: TGTGCCAGCAGTTTAGAACCTAGCGGGAGCTCCTACGAGCAGTACTTC. Translating it yields CASSLEPSGSSYEQYF. This rearrangement joins TRBV27 to TRBJ2-7; 10 bases are a match to TRBD2. Germline V gene sequence: CDR1 MNHEY, CDR2 SMNVEV (reference sequence). After removal of 2 bases from V and 0 bases from J, the junction contained 4 bases not matched to a gene. CDR3 size: 16 residues.

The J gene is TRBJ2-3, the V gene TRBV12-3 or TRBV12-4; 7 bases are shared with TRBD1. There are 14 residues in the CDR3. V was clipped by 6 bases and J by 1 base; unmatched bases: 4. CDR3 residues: CASSGTARTDTQYF. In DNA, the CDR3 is TGTGCCAGCAGCGGGACAGCCCGCACAGATACGCAGTATTTT.

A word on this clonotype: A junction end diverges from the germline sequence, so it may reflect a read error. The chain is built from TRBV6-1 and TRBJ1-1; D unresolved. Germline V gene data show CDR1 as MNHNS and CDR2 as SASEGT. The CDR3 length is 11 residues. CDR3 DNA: TGTGCCATCAGTACCAACACTGAAGCTTTCTTT. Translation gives CAISTNTEAFF.

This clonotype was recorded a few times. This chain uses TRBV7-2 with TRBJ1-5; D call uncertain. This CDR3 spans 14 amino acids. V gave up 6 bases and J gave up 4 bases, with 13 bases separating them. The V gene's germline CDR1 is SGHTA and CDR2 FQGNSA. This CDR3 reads CASSPSLSNQPQHF. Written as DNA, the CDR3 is TGTGCCAGCAGTCCCTCCCTATCGAATCAGCCCCAGCATTTT.

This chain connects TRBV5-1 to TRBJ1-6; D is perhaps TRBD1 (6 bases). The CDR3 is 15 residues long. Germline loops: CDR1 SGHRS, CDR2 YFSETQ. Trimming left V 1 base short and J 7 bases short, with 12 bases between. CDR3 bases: TGCGCCAGCAGCTTGACTGGGGGGCCGAATTCACCCCTCCACTTT. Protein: CASSLTGGPNSPLHF. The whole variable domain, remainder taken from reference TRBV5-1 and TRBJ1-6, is KAGVTQTPRYLIKTRGQQVTLSCSPISGHRSVSWYQQTPGQGLQFLFEYFSETQRNKGNFPGRFSGRQFSNSRSEMNVSTLELGDSALYLCASSLTGGPNSPLHFGNGTRLTVT.

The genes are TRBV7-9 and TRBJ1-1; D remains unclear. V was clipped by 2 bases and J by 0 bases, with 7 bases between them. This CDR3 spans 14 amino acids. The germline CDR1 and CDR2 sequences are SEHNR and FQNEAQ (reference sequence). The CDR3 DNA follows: TGTGCCAGCAGCTTAATGCAAATGAACACTGAAGCTTTCTTT. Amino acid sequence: CASSLMQMNTEAFF. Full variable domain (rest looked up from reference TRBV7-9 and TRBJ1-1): DTGVSQNPRHKITKRGQNVTFRCDPISEHNRLYWYRQTLGQGPEFLTYFQNEAQLEKSRLLSDRFSAERPKGSFSTLEIQRTEQGDSAMYLCASSLMQMNTEAFFGQGTRLTVV.

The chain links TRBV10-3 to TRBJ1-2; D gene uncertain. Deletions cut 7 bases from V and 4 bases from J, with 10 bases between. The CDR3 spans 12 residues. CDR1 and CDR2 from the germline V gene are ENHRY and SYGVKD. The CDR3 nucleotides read TGTGCCATCAAGAAGGAGAGCTATGGCTACACCTTC. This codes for CAIKKESYGYTF.

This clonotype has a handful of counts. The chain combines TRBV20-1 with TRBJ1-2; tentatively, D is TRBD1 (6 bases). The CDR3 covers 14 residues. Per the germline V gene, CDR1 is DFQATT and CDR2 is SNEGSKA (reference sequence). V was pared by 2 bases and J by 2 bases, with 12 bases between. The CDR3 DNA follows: TGCAGTGCTAGACGCCCCGGACAGAACTATGGCTACACCTTC. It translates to CSARRPGQNYGYTF.

The DNA for the CDR3 is TGTGCCAGCAGTGGGTTAGTGAACACTGAAGCTTTCTTT. Translated, it gives CASSGLVNTEAFF. The chain carries TRBV2 and TRBJ1-1, with D hard to call. The germline CDR1 and CDR2 sequences are SNHLY and FYNNEI. V lost 4 bases and J lost 0, with 6 bases in between. CDR3 size: 13 residues.

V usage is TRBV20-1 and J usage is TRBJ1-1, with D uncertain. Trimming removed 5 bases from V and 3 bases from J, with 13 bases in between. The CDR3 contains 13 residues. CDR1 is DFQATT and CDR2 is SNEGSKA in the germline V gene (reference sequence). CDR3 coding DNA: TGCAGTGCTGGCCGGACGGTAGACACTGAAGCTTTCTTT. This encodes CSAGRTVDTEAFF.

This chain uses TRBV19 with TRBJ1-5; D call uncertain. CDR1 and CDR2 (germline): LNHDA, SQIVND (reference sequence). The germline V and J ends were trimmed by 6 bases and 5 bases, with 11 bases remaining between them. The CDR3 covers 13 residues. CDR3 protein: CASRYGVDQPQHF. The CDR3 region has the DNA TGTGCCAGTAGGTACGGGGTGGATCAGCCCCAGCATTTT.

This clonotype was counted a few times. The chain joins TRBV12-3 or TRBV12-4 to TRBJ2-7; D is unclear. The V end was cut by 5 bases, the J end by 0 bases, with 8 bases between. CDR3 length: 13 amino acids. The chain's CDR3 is CASSLLLSYEQYF. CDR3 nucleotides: TGTGCCAGCAGTCTTCTCCTCTCCTACGAGCAGTACTTC.

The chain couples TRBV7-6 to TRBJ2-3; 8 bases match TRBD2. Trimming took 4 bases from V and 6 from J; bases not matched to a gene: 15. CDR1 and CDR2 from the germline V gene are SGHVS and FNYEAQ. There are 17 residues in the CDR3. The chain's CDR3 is CASSWGISGGSRDTQYF. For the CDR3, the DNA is TGTGCCAGCAGCTGGGGGATAAGCGGGGGTTCACGGGATACGCAGTATTTT.

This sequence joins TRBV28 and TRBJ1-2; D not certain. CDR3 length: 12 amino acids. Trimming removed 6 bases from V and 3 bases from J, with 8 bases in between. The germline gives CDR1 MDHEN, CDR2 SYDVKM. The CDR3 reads CASSPVYYGYTF. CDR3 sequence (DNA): TGTGCCAGCAGCCCAGTATACTATGGCTACACCTTC.

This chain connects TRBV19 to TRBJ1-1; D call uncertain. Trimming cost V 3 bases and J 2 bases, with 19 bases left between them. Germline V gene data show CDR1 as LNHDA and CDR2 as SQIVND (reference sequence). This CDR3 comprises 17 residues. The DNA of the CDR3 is TGTGCCAGTAGTATCCCTGGCCCCAGCGGGATTAACACTGAAGCTTTCTTT. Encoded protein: CASSIPGPSGINTEAFF.

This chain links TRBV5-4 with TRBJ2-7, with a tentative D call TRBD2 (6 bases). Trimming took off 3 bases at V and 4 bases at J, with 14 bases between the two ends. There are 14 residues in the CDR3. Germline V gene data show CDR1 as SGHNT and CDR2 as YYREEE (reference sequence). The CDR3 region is CASSSNVGSYEQYF. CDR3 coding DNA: TGTGCCAGCAGCTCAAACGTCGGGAGTTACGAGCAGTACTTC.

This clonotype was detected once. The CDR3 reads CASGGLNQETQYF. The DNA of the CDR3 is TGTGCCAGCGGGGGGTTGAACCAAGAGACCCAGTACTTC. The chain uses TRBV2 and TRBJ2-5, with D possibly matching TRBD2 (6 bases). Germline V gene data show CDR1 as SNHLY and CDR2 as FYNNEI. Deletions cut 8 bases from V and 0 bases from J, with 10 bases between. The CDR3 length is 13 residues.

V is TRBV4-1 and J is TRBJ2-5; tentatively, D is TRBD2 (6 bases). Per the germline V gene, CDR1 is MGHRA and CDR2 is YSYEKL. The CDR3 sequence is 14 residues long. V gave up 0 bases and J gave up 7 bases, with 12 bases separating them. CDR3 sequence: CASSQERGLGTQYF. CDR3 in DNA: TGCGCCAGCAGCCAAGAGCGGGGATTGGGGACCCAGTACTTC.

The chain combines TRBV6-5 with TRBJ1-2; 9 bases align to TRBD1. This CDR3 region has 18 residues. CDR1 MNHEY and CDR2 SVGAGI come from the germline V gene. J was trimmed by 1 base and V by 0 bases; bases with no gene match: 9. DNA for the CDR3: TGTGCCAGCAGTTACTCTGAACAGGGGGCCCTCCTTAACTATGGCTACACCTTC. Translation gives CASSYSEQGALLNYGYTF.

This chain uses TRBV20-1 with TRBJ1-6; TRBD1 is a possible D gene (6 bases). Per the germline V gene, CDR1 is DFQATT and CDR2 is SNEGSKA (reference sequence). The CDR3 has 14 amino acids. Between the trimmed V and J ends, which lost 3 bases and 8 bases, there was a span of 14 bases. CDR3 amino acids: CSASLGALDSPLHF. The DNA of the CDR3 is TGCAGTGCTAGTTTGGGGGCTCTTGATTCACCCCTCCACTTT.

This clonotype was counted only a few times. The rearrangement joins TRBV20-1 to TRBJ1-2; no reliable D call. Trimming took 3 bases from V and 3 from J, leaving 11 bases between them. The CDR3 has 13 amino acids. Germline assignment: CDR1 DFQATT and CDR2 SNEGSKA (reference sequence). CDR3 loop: CSASKDVYYGYTF. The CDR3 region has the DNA TGCAGTGCTAGCAAGGACGTATACTATGGCTACACCTTC.

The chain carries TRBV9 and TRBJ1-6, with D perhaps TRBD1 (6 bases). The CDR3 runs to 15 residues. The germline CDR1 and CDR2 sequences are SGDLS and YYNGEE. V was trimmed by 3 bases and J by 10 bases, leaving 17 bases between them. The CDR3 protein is CASSAQGMSASPLHF. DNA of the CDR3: TGTGCCAGCAGCGCACAGGGCATGTCGGCCTCACCCCTCCACTTT.

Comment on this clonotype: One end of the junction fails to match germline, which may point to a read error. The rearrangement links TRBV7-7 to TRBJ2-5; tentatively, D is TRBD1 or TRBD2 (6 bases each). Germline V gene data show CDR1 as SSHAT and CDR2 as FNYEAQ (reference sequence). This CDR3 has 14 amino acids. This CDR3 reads CASSLGGRQETQYF. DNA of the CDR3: TGTGCTAGCAGCTTAGGGGGGAGACAAGAGACCCAGTACTTC.

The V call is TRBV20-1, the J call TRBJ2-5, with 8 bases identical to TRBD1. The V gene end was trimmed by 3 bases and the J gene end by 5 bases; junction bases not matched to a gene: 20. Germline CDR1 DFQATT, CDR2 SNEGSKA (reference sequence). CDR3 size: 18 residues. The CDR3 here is CSASRDRNLLPVLETQYF. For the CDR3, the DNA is TGCAGTGCTAGCCGGGACAGGAATCTCTTGCCAGTTCTGGAGACCCAGTACTTC.